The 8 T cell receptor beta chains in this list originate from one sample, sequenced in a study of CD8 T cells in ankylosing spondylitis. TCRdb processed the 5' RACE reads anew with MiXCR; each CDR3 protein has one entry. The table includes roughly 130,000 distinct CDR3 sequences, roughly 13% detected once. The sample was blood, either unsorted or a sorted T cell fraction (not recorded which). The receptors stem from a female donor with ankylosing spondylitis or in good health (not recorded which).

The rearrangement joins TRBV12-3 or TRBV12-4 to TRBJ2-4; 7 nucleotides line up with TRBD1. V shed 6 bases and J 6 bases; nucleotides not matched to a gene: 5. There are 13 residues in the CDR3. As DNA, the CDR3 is TGTGCCAGCAGGGAAACAGGGGCAAACATTCAGTACTTC. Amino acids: CASRETGANIQYF.

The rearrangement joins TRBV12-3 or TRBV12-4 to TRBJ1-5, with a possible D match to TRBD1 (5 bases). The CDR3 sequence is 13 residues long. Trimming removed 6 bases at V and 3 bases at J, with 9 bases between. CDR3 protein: CASRGENNQPQHF. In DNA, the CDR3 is TGTGCCAGCAGGGGGGAAAACAATCAGCCCCAGCATTTT.

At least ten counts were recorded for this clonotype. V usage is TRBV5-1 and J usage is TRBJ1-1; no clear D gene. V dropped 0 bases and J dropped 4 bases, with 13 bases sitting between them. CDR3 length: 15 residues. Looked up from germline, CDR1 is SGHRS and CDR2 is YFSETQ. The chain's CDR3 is CASSLGLGLGTEAFF. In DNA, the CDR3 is TGCGCCAGCAGCTTGGGGCTGGGGTTAGGCACTGAAGCTTTCTTT.

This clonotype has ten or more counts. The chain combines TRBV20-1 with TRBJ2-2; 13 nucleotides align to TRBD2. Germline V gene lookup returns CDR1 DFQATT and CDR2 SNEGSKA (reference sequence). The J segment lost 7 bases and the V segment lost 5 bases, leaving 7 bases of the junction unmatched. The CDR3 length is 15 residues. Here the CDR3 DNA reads TGCAGTGCTCCTACTAGCGGGGGGGCTGGCGGGGAGCTGTTTTTT. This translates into CSAPTSGGAGGELFF.

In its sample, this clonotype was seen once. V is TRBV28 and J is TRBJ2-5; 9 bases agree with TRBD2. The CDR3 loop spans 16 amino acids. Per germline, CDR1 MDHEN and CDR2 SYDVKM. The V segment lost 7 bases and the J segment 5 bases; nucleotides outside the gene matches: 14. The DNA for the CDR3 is TGTGCCAGCACCCTCCCCGCAGCGGGGGGAGGTGAGACCCAGTACTTC. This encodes CASTLPAAGGGETQYF.

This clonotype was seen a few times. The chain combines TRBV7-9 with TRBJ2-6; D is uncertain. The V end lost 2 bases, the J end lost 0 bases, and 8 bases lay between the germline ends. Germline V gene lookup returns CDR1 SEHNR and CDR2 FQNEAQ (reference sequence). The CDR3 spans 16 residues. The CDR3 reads CASSLLVYSGANVLTF. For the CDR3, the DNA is TGTGCCAGCAGCTTATTGGTCTACTCTGGGGCCAACGTCCTGACTTTC.

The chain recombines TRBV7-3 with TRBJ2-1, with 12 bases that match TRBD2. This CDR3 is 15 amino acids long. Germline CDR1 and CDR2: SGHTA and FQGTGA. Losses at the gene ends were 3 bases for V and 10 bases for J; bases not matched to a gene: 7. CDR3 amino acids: CASSFRTSGIGEQFF. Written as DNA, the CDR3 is TGTGCCAGCAGCTTTAGGACTAGCGGGATAGGGGAGCAGTTCTTC.

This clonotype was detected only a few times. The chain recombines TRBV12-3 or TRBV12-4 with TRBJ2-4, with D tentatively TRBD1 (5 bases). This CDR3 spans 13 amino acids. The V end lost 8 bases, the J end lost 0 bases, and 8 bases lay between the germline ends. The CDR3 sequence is CASAGIAKNIQYF. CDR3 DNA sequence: TGTGCCAGCGCAGGGATAGCCAAAAACATTCAGTACTTC.